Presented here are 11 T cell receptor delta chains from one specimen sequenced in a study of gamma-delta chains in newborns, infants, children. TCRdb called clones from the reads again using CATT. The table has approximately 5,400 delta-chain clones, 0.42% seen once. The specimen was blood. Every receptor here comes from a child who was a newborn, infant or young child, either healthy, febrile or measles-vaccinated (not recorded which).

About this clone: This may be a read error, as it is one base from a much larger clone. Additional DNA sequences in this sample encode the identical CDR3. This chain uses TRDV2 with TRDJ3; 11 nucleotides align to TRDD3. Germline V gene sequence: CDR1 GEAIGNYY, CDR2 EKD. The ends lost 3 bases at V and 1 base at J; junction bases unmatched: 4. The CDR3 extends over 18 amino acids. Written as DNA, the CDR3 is TGTGCCTGTGACTTGCTGGGGGATACTTCCTGGGACACCCGACAGATGTTTTTC. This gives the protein CACDLLGDTSWDTRQMFF.

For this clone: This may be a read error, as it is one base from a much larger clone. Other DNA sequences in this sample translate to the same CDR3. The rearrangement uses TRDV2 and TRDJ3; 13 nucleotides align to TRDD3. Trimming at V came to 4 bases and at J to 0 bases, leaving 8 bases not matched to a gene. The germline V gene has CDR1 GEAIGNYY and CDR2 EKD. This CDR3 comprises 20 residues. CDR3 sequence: CACDTTGGYASSWDTRQMFF. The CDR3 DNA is TGTGCCTGTGATACGACTGGGGGATACGCTAGCTCCTGGGACACCCGACAGATGTTTTTC.

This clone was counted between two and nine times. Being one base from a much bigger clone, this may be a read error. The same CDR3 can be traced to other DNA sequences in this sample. The chain's CDR3 is CACDPLLGGRLIF. Here the CDR3 DNA reads TGTGCCTGTGACCCCTTACTAGGGGGTAGACTCATCTTT. The V gene is TRDV2, the J gene TRDJ1; D possibly corresponds to TRDD3 (5 bases). The germline V and J ends were trimmed by 3 bases and 10 bases, with 17 bases remaining between them. The CDR3 spans 13 residues. Germline V gene sequence: CDR1 GEAIGNYY, CDR2 EKD.

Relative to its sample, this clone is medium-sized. The CDR3 DNA follows: TGTGCCTGTGACACCGTCTACACAGGGAGCTCCTGGGACACCCGACAGATGTTTTTC. Protein sequence: CACDTVYTGSSWDTRQMFF. The chain combines TRDV2 with TRDJ3; D gene uncertain. Trimming left V 0 bases short and J 0 bases short, with 14 bases between. Germline CDR1 is GEAIGNYY and CDR2 is EKD. The CDR3 runs to 19 residues.

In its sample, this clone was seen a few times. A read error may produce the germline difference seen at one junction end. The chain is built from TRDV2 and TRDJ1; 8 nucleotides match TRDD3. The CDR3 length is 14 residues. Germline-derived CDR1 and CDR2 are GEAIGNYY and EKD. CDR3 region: CACDLLGGTDKPIF. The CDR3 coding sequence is TGTGCCTGTGACTTACTGGGGGGCACCGATAAACCCATCTTT.

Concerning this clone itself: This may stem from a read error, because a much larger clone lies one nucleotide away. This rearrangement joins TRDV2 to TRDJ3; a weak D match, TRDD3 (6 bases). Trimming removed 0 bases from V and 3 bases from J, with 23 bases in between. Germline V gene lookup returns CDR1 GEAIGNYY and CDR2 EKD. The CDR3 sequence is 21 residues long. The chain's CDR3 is CACDTVRGTAPRFWDTRQMFF. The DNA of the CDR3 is TGTGCCTGTGACACCGTTCGGGGGACTGCGCCCCGCTTCTGGGACACCCGACAGATGTTTTTC.

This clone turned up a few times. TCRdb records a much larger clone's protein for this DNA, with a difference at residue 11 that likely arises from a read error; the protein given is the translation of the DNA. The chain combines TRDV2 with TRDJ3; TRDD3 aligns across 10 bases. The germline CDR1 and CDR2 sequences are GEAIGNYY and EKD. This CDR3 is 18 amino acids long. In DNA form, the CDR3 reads TGTGCCTGTGACACTGGGGGATACAGCTCCCGGGACACCCGACAGATGTTTTTC. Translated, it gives CACDTGGYSSRDTRQMFF.

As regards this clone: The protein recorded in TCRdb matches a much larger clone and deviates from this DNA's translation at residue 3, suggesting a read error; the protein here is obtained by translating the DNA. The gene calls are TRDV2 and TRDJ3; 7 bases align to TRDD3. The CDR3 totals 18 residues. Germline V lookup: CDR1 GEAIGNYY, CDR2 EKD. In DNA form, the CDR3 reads TGTGCCCGTGACAGTACTGGGGCCAGCTCCTGGGACACCCGACAGATGTTTTTC. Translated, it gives CARDSTGASSWDTRQMFF.

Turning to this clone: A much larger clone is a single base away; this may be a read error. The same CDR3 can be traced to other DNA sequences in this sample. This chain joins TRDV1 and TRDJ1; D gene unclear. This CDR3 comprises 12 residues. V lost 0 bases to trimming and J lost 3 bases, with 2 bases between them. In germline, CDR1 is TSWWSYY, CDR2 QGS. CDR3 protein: CALGELADKLIF. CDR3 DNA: TGTGCTCTTGGGGAACTTGCCGATAAACTCATCTTT.

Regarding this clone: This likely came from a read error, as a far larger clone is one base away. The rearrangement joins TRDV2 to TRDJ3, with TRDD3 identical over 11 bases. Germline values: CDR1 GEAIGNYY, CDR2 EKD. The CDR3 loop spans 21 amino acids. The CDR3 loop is CACGTGRKLGDTSWDTRQMFF. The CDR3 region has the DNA TGTGCCTGTGGCACCGGTCGGAAGCTGGGGGATACATCCTGGGACACCCGACAGATGTTTTTC.

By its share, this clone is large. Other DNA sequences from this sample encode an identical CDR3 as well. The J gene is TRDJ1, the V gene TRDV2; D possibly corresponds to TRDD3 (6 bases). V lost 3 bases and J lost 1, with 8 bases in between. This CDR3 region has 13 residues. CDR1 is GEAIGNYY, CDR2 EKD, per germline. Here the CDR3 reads CACDWGPTDKLIF. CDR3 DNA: TGTGCCTGTGACTGGGGGCCCACCGATAAACTCATCTTT.